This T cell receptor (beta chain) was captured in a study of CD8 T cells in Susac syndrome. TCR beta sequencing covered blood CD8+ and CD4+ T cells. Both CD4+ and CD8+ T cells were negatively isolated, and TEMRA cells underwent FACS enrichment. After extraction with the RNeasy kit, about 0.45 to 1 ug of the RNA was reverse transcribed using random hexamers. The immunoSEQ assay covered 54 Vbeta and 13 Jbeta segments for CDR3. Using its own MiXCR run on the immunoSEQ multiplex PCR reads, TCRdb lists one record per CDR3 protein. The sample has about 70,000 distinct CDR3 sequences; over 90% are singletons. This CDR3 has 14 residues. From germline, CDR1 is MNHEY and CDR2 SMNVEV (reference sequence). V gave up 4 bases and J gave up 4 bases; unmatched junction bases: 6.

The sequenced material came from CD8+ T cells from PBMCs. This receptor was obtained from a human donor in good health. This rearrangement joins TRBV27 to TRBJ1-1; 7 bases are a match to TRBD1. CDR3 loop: CASSSQGLFTEAFF. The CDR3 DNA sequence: TGTGCCAGCAGTTCACAGGGGTTGTTCACTGAAGCTTTCTTT.